Below, 10 T cell receptor beta chains from the same sample are listed, as sequenced in a study of blood T cell repertoires in COVID-19. TCRdb's copy holds only in-frame clones and misses some; the assay was immunoSEQ multiplex PCR. The sample includes approximately 120,000 clones, 84% of them seen just once. Sequencing was performed on peripheral blood. The receptors stem from an elderly woman with active or convalescent COVID-19.

The chain couples TRBV7-9 to TRBJ1-1, with D perhaps TRBD1 (5 bases). The CDR3 length is 14 residues. Germline V gives CDR1 SEHNR, CDR2 FQNEAQ (reference sequence). V was shortened by 10 bases and J by 0 bases, with 15 bases between the two germline ends. CDR3 DNA: TGTGCCATCGACTGGGGGGGAATGAACACTGAAGCTTTCTTT. Translated, it gives CAIDWGGMNTEAFF. Filled out from reference TRBV7-9 and TRBJ1-1, the complete variable domain reads DTGVSQNPRHKITKRGQNVTFRCDPISEHNRLYWYRQTLGQGPEFLTYFQNEAQLEKSRLLSDRFSAERPKGSFSTLEIQRTEQGDSAMYLCAIDWGGMNTEAFFGQGTRLTVV.

In this sample, this clone turned up once. This chain links TRBV6-1 with TRBJ2-6, with D unresolved. V was cut by 0 bases and J by 0 bases, with 9 bases left in between. The CDR3 spans 17 residues. In germline, CDR1 is MNHNS, CDR2 SASEGT. CDR3 nucleotides: TGTGCCAGCAGTGAAGCGGGTAGCAGCTCTGGGGCCAACGTCCTGACTTTC. It yields the protein CASSEAGSSSGANVLTF.

The rearrangement links TRBV27 to TRBJ2-3, with D possibly TRBD2 on 6 matching bases. CDR3 length equals 13 residues. CDR1 and CDR2 from the germline V gene are MNHEY and SMNVEV (reference sequence). The V gene lost 4 bases and the J gene lost 3 bases, with 8 bases spanning the gap. The CDR3 spells CASSWSGTDTQYF. The CDR3 region has the DNA TGTGCCAGCAGTTGGAGCGGGACAGATACGCAGTATTTT.

The V and J genes are TRBV24-1 and TRBJ2-7, with 10 positions matching TRBD1. Trimming took 2 bases from V and 7 from J; bases not matched to a gene: 4. Germline V lookup: CDR1 KGHDR, CDR2 SFDVKD. The CDR3 totals 14 residues. Here the CDR3 DNA reads TGTGCCACCAGTGATTCGGACAGGGGGTGGGAGCAGTACTTC. It translates to CATSDSDRGWEQYF.

The chain has TRBV28 and TRBJ1-3, with a weak D call TRBD1 (5 bases). CDR1 is MDHEN, CDR2 SYDVKM, per germline. CDR3 length: 16 residues. V was cut by 6 bases and J by 0 bases, with 15 bases left in between. The CDR3 protein is CASSPGLILSGNTIYF. As DNA, the CDR3 is TGTGCCAGCAGCCCGGGACTGATCCTCTCTGGAAACACCATATATTTT.

The V and J genes are TRBV10-3 and TRBJ2-7; possible D gene TRBD2, 5 bases. This CDR3 comprises 14 residues. Germline assignment: CDR1 ENHRY and CDR2 SYGVKD. The V end lost 3 bases, the J end lost 4 bases, and 13 bases lay between the germline ends. CDR3 region: CAISDPNGGYEQYF. CDR3 in DNA: TGTGCCATCAGTGATCCTAATGGCGGGTACGAGCAGTACTTC.

J is TRBJ2-7 and V is TRBV5-1, with 11 bases aligning to TRBD2. Germline CDR1 and CDR2: SGHRS and YFSETQ. The CDR3 is 16 amino acids. The J segment lost 5 bases and the V segment lost 4 bases, leaving 11 bases of the junction unmatched. CDR3 loop: CASSGYRLAGSDEQYF. As DNA, the CDR3 is TGCGCCAGCAGCGGATACAGACTAGCGGGGTCCGACGAGCAGTACTTC.

This chain joins TRBV6-2 or TRBV6-3 and TRBJ1-5; no clear D. Germline-derived CDR1 and CDR2 are MNHEY and SVGEGT. The CDR3 is 12 residues long. V was shortened by 4 bases and J by 6 bases, with 7 bases between the two germline ends. The CDR3 protein is CASSWPGQPQHF. CDR3 DNA sequence: TGTGCCAGCAGTTGGCCGGGTCAGCCCCAGCATTTT.

The J gene is TRBJ2-1, the V gene TRBV7-6; D gene unclear. V was clipped by 5 bases and J by 4 bases, with 15 bases between them. This CDR3 is 15 amino acids long. The germline CDR1 and CDR2 sequences are SGHVS and FNYEAQ. The CDR3 bases are TGTGCCAGCAGCCTCCCCCTCTCTAGTTACAATGAGCAGTTCTTC. Its translation is CASSLPLSSYNEQFF. Drawing the rest from reference TRBV7-6 and TRBJ2-1, the complete variable domain is GAGVSQSPRYKVTKRGQDVALRCDPISGHVSLYWYRQALGQGPEFLTYFNYEAQQDKSGLPNDRFSAERPEGSISTLTIQRTEQRDSAMYRCASSLPLSSYNEQFFGPGTRLTVL.

The genes are TRBV14 and TRBJ2-7; 13 positions agree with TRBD2. Germline CDR1 reads SGHDN; CDR2 reads FVKESK. CDR3 length equals 17 residues. V was clipped by 6 bases and J by 6 bases; unmatched bases: 14. The CDR3 nucleotides are TGTGCCAGCAGTCCCTCGTTCGGACTAGCGGGAGTGGGCGAGCAGTACTTC. This sequence encodes CASSPSFGLAGVGEQYF. Together with reference TRBV14 and TRBJ2-7, the CDR3 gives the full variable domain: EAGVTQFPSHSVIEKGQTVTLRCDPISGHDNLYWYRRVMGKEIKFLLHFVKESKQDESGMPNNRFLAERTGGTYSTLKVQPAELEDSGVYFCASSPSFGLAGVGEQYFGPGTRLTVT.